What follows are 14 T cell receptor beta chains derived from one specimen sequenced in a study of blood T cell repertoires in COVID-19. The table came from immunoSEQ multiplex PCR; TCRdb's copy has only in-frame clones and leaves some out. The sample lists tens of thousands of clones; roughly 87% were seen once. Sequenced: peripheral blood. These receptors all come from a man in his sixties with active COVID-19.

CDR3: CASSLRGTGNYEQYF. Written as DNA, the CDR3 is TGTGCCAGCAGCTTAAGGGGGACAGGGAACTACGAGCAGTACTTC. The chain uses TRBV11-1 and TRBJ2-7; 9 nucleotides match TRBD1. The CDR3 length is 15 residues. Per the germline V gene, CDR1 is SGHAT and CDR2 is FQDESV (reference sequence). V was clipped by 2 bases and J by 3 bases; unmatched bases: 5.

V and J are TRBV7-2 and TRBJ2-2, with 10 bases lining up with TRBD2. The CDR3 is made up of 16 amino acids. CDR1 is SGHTA, CDR2 FQGNSA, per germline. J gave up 4 bases and V 5 bases, and 7 bases lay outside the gene matches. DNA of the CDR3: TGTGCCAGCAGCGGAAGAGCGGGGGGGCGCACCGGGGAGCTGTTTTTT. Encoded protein: CASSGRAGGRTGELFF.

DNA for the CDR3: TGTGGCCGCCGATGGGGGCTTAATGCCAACGTCCTGACTTTC. Protein sequence: CGRRWGLNANVLTF. The genes are TRBV28 and TRBJ2-6; D perhaps matches TRBD1 (6 bases). Per the germline V gene, CDR1 is MDHEN and CDR2 is SYDVKM. The CDR3 has 14 amino acids.

The gene calls are TRBV3-1 (or the pseudogene TRBV3-2) and TRBJ2-3, with a weak D call TRBD2 (7 bases). Germline CDR1 LGHDT, CDR2 YNNKEL (reference sequence). With 6 bases removed from V and 10 bases from J, the gap between germline ends came to 17 bases. The CDR3 sequence is 13 residues long. CDR3 sequence reads: CASSTRGGAAQYF. The DNA for the CDR3 is TGTGCCAGCAGTACCCGCGGGGGCGCCGCGCAGTATTTT.

This chain joins TRBV6-6 and TRBJ2-3; 7 positions agree with TRBD2. This CDR3 is built from 15 residues. The ends lost 0 bases at V and 4 bases at J; junction bases unmatched: 4. Germline V lookup: CDR1 MNHNY, CDR2 SVGAGI (reference sequence). CDR3 sequence: CASSYSSGAADTQYF. The DNA for the CDR3 is TGTGCCAGCAGTTACTCGAGCGGGGCCGCAGATACGCAGTATTTT.

The chain joins TRBV19 to TRBJ1-4; no firm D call. There are 13 residues in the CDR3. V dropped 3 bases and J dropped 8 bases, with 10 bases sitting between them. Germline V gene lookup returns CDR1 LNHDA and CDR2 SQIVND (reference sequence). CDR3 coding DNA: TGTGCCAGTAGTATTCAGGCTGGGGAAAAACTGTTTTTT. This sequence encodes CASSIQAGEKLFF.

The chain employs TRBV18 and TRBJ1-1; the match to TRBD1 covers 7 bases. Germline assignment: CDR1 KGHSH and CDR2 LQKENI. The CDR3 sequence is 13 residues long. V lost 4 bases to trimming and J lost 5 bases; unmatched junction nucleotides: 4. The DNA for the CDR3 is TGTGCCAGCTCACTGACAGGGTCTACTGAAGCTTTCTTT. It translates to CASSLTGSTEAFF.

In regard to this clone: One end of the junction varies from germline; a read error may be responsible. The chain employs TRBV7-7 and TRBJ2-3, with a possible D match to TRBD2 (7 bases). The CDR3 length is 15 residues. CDR1 and CDR2 from the germline V gene are SSHAT and FNYEAQ (reference sequence). CDR3 in amino acids: CASSPWGGLTDTQYF. DNA for the CDR3: TGTGCTAGCAGCCCCTGGGGGGGCCTCACAGATACGCAGTATTTT.

The rearrangement joins TRBV9 to TRBJ2-1; tentatively, D is TRBD1 (6 bases). V lost 5 bases to trimming and J lost 4 bases, with 7 bases between them. CDR1 and CDR2 (germline): SGDLS, YYNGEE. CDR3 length: 12 residues. The CDR3 DNA sequence: TGTGCCAGCAGTGACAGGTACAATGAGCAGTTCTTC. It is translated as CASSDRYNEQFF.

The rearrangement joins TRBV5-4 to TRBJ2-5; D gene ambiguous. There are 13 residues in the CDR3. V lost 5 bases and J 2 bases, leaving 10 bases between the germline ends. The germline V gene encodes CDR1 SGHNT and CDR2 YYREEE (reference sequence). CDR3 in DNA: TGTGCCAGCAGACGGTCAGGACAAGAGACCCAGTACTTC. Translated: CASRRSGQETQYF.

This rearrangement joins TRBV9 to TRBJ2-7, with 10 bases lining up with TRBD2. The germline CDR1 and CDR2 sequences are SGDLS and YYNGEE. V lost 0 bases and J lost 5; bases outside the gene matches: 5. The CDR3 is 15 amino acids. The CDR3, as DNA: TGTGCCAGCAGCGTAGGGGCTAGCGGGGGAGACGAGCAGTACTTC. This sequence encodes CASSVGASGGDEQYF.

This chain joins TRBV5-1 and TRBJ1-2; TRBD1 aligns across 10 bases. This CDR3 spans 13 amino acids. V gave up 7 bases and J gave up 4 bases; unmatched junction bases: 4. Germline loops: CDR1 SGHRS, CDR2 YFSETQ. The CDR3 here is CASRDRGSYGYTF. The CDR3 region has the DNA TGCGCCAGCCGGGACAGGGGAAGCTATGGCTACACCTTC.

This chain uses TRBV2 with TRBJ1-1; D is possibly TRBD1 (6 bases). Germline CDR1 is SNHLY and CDR2 is FYNNEI. This CDR3 has 13 amino acids. V lost 6 bases and J lost 1, with 9 bases in between. The CDR3 DNA follows: TGTGCCAGCAGCATACAGGGGAACACTGAAGCTTTCTTT. Translating gives CASSIQGNTEAFF.

This chain links TRBV9 with TRBJ2-2, with TRBD1 matching over 10 bases. Losses at the gene ends were 3 bases for V and 6 bases for J; bases not matched to a gene: 2. This CDR3 is 14 amino acids long. Germline CDR1 SGDLS, CDR2 YYNGEE. CDR3 DNA sequence: TGTGCCAGCAGCGGGACAGGGGGGTCCGGGGAGCTGTTTTTT. Translation gives CASSGTGGSGELFF.